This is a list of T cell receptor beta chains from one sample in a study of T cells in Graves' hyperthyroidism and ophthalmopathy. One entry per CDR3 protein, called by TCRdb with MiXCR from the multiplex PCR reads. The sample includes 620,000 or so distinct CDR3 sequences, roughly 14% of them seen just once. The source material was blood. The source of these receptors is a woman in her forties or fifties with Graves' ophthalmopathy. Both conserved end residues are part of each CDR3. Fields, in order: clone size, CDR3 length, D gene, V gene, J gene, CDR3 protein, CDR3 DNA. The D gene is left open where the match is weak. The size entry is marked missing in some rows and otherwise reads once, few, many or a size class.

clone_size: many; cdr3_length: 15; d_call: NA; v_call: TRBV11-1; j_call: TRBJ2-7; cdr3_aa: CASTTGPNRVKEQYF; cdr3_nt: TGTGCCAGCACCACGGGGCCCAACAGGGTGAAAGAGCAGTACTTC
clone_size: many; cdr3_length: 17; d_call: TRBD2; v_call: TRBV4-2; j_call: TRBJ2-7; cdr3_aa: CASSQARLAITSYEQYF; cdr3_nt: TGTGCCAGCAGCCAAGCCCGACTAGCGATTACCTCCTACGAGCAGTACTTC
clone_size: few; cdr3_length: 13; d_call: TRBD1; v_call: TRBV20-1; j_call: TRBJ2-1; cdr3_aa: CSAWDRVINEQFF; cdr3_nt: TGCAGTGCTTGGGACAGGGTAATCAATGAGCAGTTCTTC
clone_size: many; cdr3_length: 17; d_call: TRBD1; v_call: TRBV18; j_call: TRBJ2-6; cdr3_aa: CASSPVTGKGGANVLTF; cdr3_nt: TGTGCCAGCTCACCAGTGACAGGGAAAGGTGGGGCCAACGTCCTGACTTTC
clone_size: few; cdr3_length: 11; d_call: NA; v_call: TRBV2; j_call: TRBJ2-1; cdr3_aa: CASKQENEQFF; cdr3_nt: TGTGCCAGCAAGCAGGAGAATGAGCAGTTCTTC
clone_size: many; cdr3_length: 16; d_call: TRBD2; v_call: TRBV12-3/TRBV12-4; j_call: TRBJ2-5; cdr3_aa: CASRPGLALDQETQYF; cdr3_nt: TGTGCCAGCAGGCCGGGACTAGCGCTGGACCAAGAGACCCAGTACTTC
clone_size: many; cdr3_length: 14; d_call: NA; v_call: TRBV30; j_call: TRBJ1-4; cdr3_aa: CAWSPGATNEKLFF; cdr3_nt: TGTGCCTGGAGTCCCGGCGCAACTAATGAAAAACTGTTTTTT
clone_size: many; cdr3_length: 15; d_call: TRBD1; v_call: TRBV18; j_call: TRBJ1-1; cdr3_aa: CASSIQQGMNTEAFF; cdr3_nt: TGTGCCAGCTCAATACAACAGGGGATGAACACTGAAGCTTTCTTT
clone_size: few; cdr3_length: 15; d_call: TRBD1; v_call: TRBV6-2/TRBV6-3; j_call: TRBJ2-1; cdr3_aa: CASSPAGQGTGEQFF; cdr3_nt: TGTGCCAGCAGTCCCGCGGGACAGGGGACCGGGGAGCAGTTCTTC
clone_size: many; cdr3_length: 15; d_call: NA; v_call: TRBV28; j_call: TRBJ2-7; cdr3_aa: CASSPRVGTPYEQYF; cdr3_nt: TGTGCCAGCAGCCCTAGAGTGGGTACGCCTTACGAGCAGTACTTC
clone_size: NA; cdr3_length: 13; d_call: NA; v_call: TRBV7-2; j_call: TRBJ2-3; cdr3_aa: CASSFQAQPTQYF; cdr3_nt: TGTGCCAGCAGCTTCCAGGCCCAACCTACGCAGTATTTT
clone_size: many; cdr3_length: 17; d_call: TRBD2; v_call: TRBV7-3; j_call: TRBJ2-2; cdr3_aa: CASSLSLGLAATGELFF; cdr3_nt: TGTGCCAGCAGCTTAAGCCTAGGACTAGCGGCCACCGGGGAGCTGTTTTTT
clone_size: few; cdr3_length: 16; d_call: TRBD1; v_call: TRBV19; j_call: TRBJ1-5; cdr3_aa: CASSIGGWQGAQPQHF; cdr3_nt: TGTGCCAGTAGTATAGGAGGGTGGCAGGGGGCTCAGCCCCAGCATTTT
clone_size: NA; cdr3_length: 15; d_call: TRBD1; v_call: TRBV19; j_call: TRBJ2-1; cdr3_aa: CASSSRTGRSGEQFF; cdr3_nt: TGTGCCAGTAGTTCCCGGACAGGGCGAAGCGGTGAGCAGTTCTTC
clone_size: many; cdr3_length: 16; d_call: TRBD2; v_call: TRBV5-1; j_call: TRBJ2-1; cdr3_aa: CASSSPGLDYYNEQFF; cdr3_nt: TGCGCCAGCAGCTCGCCGGGACTAGACTACTACAATGAGCAGTTCTTC
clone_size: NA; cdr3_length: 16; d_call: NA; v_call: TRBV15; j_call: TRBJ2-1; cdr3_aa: CATSRVARSTYNEQFF; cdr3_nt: TGTGCCACCAGCAGAGTAGCCCGGAGCACCTACAATGAGCAGTTCTTC
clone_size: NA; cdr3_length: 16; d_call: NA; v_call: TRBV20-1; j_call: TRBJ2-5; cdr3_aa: CSARDGNPLPWETQYF; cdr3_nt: TGCAGTGCTAGAGACGGGAACCCTCTCCCCTGGGAGACCCAGTACTTC
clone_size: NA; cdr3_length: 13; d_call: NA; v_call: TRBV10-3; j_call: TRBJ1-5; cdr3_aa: CAISESGNQPQHF; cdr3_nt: TGTGCCATCAGTGAATCAGGCAATCAGCCCCAGCATTTT
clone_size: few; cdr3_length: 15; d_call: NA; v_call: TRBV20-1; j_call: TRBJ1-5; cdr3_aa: CSARDNGEHNQPQHF; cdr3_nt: TGCAGTGCTAGAGATAACGGGGAACACAATCAGCCCCAGCATTTT
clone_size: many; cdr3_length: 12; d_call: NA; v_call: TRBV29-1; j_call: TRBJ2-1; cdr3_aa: CSDGGLHNEQFF; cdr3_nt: TGCAGCGATGGGGGACTTCACAATGAGCAGTTCTTC
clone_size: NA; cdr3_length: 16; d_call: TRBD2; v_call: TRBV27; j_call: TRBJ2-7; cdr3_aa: CASSLVAGALSYEQYF; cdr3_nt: TGTGCCAGCAGTTTGGTAGCGGGAGCCCTCTCCTACGAGCAGTACTTC